What follows is one T cell receptor (beta chain) and its context. Antigen: not known. Profiling relied on immunoSEQ multiplex PCR, and the TCRdb table lists in-frame clones only, not all of them. The table shows 4,000 to 6,000 clones, with roughly three fifths occurring only once. The sample is drawn from a study of CD8 T cell repertoires and HIV-1 epitope variants. Notes on the study in general: Ten or so TCR beta clonotypes were antigen-specific, more than five apparently recognizing autologous or escape variants.

V was cut by 2 bases and J by 4 bases, with 15 bases left in between. Per germline, CDR1 SQVTM and CDR2 ANQGSEA. The CDR3 extends over 15 amino acids. Sample: cultured CD8+ T cells derived from PBMCs. The chain combines TRBV29-1 with TRBJ1-5; possibly TRBD1 for D (5 bases). The clonotype originates from a male donor with HIV. The CDR3 loop is CSVEKQGSENQPQHF. The CDR3 region has the DNA TGCAGCGTTGAAAAGCAGGGCTCTGAGAATCAGCCCCAGCATTTT.